The 22 T cell receptor beta chains listed next were all sequenced from one sample in a study of PD-L1 blockade in urothelial cancer (dated by TCRdb to 2017 to 2019). Library creation used the immunoSEQ multiplex PCR assay. The table comes from immuneACCESS by way of TCRdb, which keeps in-frame sequences with V and J called. Part of the clones is missing from these tables; in studies checked, under half for an unresolved V gene and the rest for unknown reasons. Counted in this sample were about 88,000 clones; 90% of them appeared once. Approximately 9% of the sample is held by the ten biggest clonotypes. This specimen was PBMCs, taken around atezolizumab (anti-PD-L1) treatment. The receptors originated from a man in his 60s with urothelial cancer.

The chain recombines TRBV30 with TRBJ1-4, with no clear D. The germline V gene encodes CDR1 GTSNPN and CDR2 SVGIG (reference sequence). The CDR3 runs 11 residues. V was shortened by 8 bases and J by 7 bases, with 11 bases between the two germline ends. CDR3: CAPRGSEKLFF. Written as DNA, the CDR3 is TGTGCCCCCAGAGGATCTGAAAAACTGTTTTTT.

The chain uses TRBV10-3 and TRBJ2-1, with 8 bases that match TRBD1. The V gene's germline CDR1 is ENHRY and CDR2 SYGVKD. The CDR3 runs 13 residues. The ends lost 6 bases at V and 7 bases at J; junction bases unmatched: 5. CDR3 DNA sequence: TGTGCCATCAGCGAGGACAGGGAAAATGAGCAGTTCTTC. It codes for CAISEDRENEQFF.

The CDR3 loop reads CASSLVGGSGSYNSPLHF. CDR3 DNA: TGTGCCAGCAGCTTGGTAGGGGGCAGTGGCTCCTATAATTCACCCCTCCACTTT. V gene TRBV5-5 combines with J gene TRBJ1-6, with 7 positions matching TRBD1. The germline V gene has CDR1 SGHKS and CDR2 YYEKEE (reference sequence). The CDR3 totals 18 residues. The ends lost 0 bases at V and 0 bases at J; junction bases unmatched: 6. Full variable domain (missing parts from reference TRBV5-5 and TRBJ1-6): DAGVTQSPTHLIKTRGQQVTLRCSPISGHKSVSWYQQVLGQGPQFIFQYYEKEERGRGNFPDRFSARQFPNYSSELNVNALLLGDSALYLCASSLVGGSGSYNSPLHFGNGTRLTVT.

The chain combines TRBV30 with TRBJ2-3, with 10 bases matching TRBD2. The CDR3 covers 14 residues. Per the germline V gene, CDR1 is GTSNPN and CDR2 is SVGIG (reference sequence). The ends lost 7 bases at V and 0 bases at J; junction bases unmatched: 4. The CDR3 reads CASLAGGSTDTQYF. CDR3 nucleotide sequence: TGTGCCTCATTAGCGGGAGGTAGCACAGATACGCAGTATTTT.

The V and J genes are TRBV4-2 and TRBJ2-7; 8 nucleotides match TRBD1. After removal of 4 bases from V and 2 bases from J, the junction contained 4 bases not matched to a gene. CDR1 and CDR2 (germline): LGHNA, YNFKEQ. The CDR3 has 14 amino acids. CDR3 region: CASSPGQGTYEQYF. The CDR3 DNA reads as TGTGCCAGCAGCCCCGGACAGGGAACCTACGAGCAGTACTTC.

The chain combines TRBV21-1 with TRBJ2-4; TRBD1, the table's D call, lacks a check against the DNA. TRBV21-1 is noted as a pseudogene. This CDR3 contains 19 residues. In DNA, the CDR3 is TGTGCCAGCAGTAACAGGGGCCTTTTGTCCTCCAAGGCCAAAAACATTCAGTACTTC. Translated, it gives CASSNRGLLSSKAKNIQYF.

This chain connects TRBV27 to TRBJ2-5; D may be TRBD2 (6 bases). Trimming removed 3 bases at V and 5 bases at J, with 13 bases between. The CDR3 sequence is 14 residues long. The germline V gene has CDR1 MNHEY and CDR2 SMNVEV (reference sequence). The CDR3, as DNA: TGTGCCAGCAGTTTGGTAGGGGCGGGGGAGACCCAGTACTTC. Protein product: CASSLVGAGETQYF.

The V and J genes are TRBV5-1 and TRBJ2-7; 10 nucleotides line up with TRBD1. Germline V gives CDR1 SGHRS, CDR2 YFSETQ. Trimming removed 5 bases from V and 6 bases from J; junction bases left unmatched: 8. The CDR3 is 14 amino acids. CDR3 sequence (DNA): TGCGCCAGCAGAGCCGGGACAGGGGCCCTCGAGCAGTACTTC. Translation gives CASRAGTGALEQYF. Using reference TRBV5-1 and TRBJ2-7 for the parts outside the CDR3, the full variable domain is KAGVTQTPRYLIKTRGQQVTLSCSPISGHRSVSWYQQTPGQGLQFLFEYFSETQRNKGNFPGRFSGRQFSNSRSEMNVSTLELGDSALYLCASRAGTGALEQYFGPGTRLTVT.

This chain joins TRBV5-6 and TRBJ2-1, with 9 bases fitting TRBD2. Germline CDR1 reads SGHDT; CDR2 reads YYEEEE. Trimming at V came to 4 bases and at J to 6 bases, leaving 8 bases not matched to a gene. The length of the CDR3 is 15 residues. CDR3 bases: TGTGCCAGCAGCCGGGCCCCGACTAGCGGCAATGAGCAGTTCTTC. Translating it yields CASSRAPTSGNEQFF.

This chain links TRBV6-1 with TRBJ1-1; D is ambiguous. CDR3 length: 12 amino acids. Germline V gene sequence: CDR1 MNHNS, CDR2 SASEGT. Between the trimmed V and J ends, which lost 11 bases and 6 bases, there was a span of 16 bases. CDR3 amino acids: CAATGAVPEAFF. The CDR3 DNA sequence: TGTGCCGCCACGGGTGCTGTTCCTGAAGCTTTCTTT.

J is TRBJ2-2 and V is TRBV6-4, with 7 bases aligning to TRBD2. The CDR3 runs to 14 residues. CDR1 and CDR2 from the germline V gene are MRHNA and SNTAGT. The junction had 3 bases not matched to a gene; V was cut back by 4 bases and J by 4 bases. The CDR3 region is CASSVTGGTGELFF. The CDR3 DNA reads as TGTGCCAGCAGTGTCACGGGAGGCACCGGGGAGCTGTTTTTT.

This chain uses TRBV7-9 with TRBJ2-3; weak D call: TRBD1 (6 bases). This CDR3 comprises 14 residues. Germline V gene data show CDR1 as SEHNR and CDR2 as FQNEAQ (reference sequence). V was pared by 5 bases and J by 6 bases, with 15 bases between. The CDR3: CASSVHRAQDTQYF. The DNA for the CDR3 is TGTGCCAGCAGCGTGCACAGGGCGCAGGATACGCAGTATTTT. Drawing the rest from reference TRBV7-9 and TRBJ2-3, the complete variable domain is DTGVSQNPRHKITKRGQNVTFRCDPISEHNRLYWYRQTLGQGPEFLTYFQNEAQLEKSRLLSDRFSAERPKGSFSTLEIQRTEQGDSAMYLCASSVHRAQDTQYFGPGTRLTVL.

The chain has TRBV18 and TRBJ1-1; D possibly corresponds to TRBD1 (6 bases). This CDR3 comprises 15 residues. V shed 6 bases and J shed 1 base, with 15 bases lying between them. Looked up from germline, CDR1 is KGHSH and CDR2 is LQKENI. The CDR3 DNA reads as TGTGCCAGCTCTTTTGGGGGGGGGCGGAACACTGAAGCTTTCTTT. Translated: CASSFGGGRNTEAFF.

The chain links TRBV5-1 to TRBJ2-3, with 10 bases lining up with TRBD2. CDR3 size: 16 residues. Trimming removed 4 bases from V and 6 bases from J; junction bases left unmatched: 11. From germline, CDR1 is SGHRS and CDR2 YFSETQ. CDR3 protein: CASSPLPSGGEDTQYF. The CDR3 nucleotides are TGCGCCAGCAGCCCCCTCCCTAGCGGGGGCGAGGATACGCAGTATTTT.

This chain joins TRBV10-1 and TRBJ1-2; the match to TRBD1 covers 7 bases. From germline, CDR1 is WNHNN and CDR2 SYGVQD (reference sequence). The CDR3 has 16 amino acids. The ends lost 3 bases at V and 2 bases at J; junction bases unmatched: 9. The CDR3 DNA is TGCGCCAGCAGTGAAACACGACAGGGATTGAACTATGGCTACACCTTC. It yields the protein CASSETRQGLNYGYTF.

The chain joins TRBV6-5 to TRBJ1-1, with 9 bases fitting TRBD1. The CDR3 contains 14 residues. V lost 6 bases and J lost 4; bases outside the gene matches: 6. Germline lookup yields CDR1 MNHEY and CDR2 SVGAGI. The CDR3 nucleotides are TGTGCCAGCAGCTTACAGGGGGCGAGCACTGAAGCTTTCTTT. Translation: CASSLQGASTEAFF.

With regard to this clone: Sequence at one end of the junction differs from germline and may be a read error. The chain uses TRBV7-2 and TRBJ1-2; 9 bases align to TRBD1. The CDR3 is 15 residues long. Germline CDR1 SGHTA, CDR2 FQGNSA. The CDR3 spells CASILTSTGGYGYTF. Written as DNA, the CDR3 is TGTGCCAGCATCTTAACCTCGACAGGGGGCTATGGCTACACCTTC.

The chain employs TRBV7-2 and TRBJ2-7; 9 bases align to TRBD2. The CDR3 loop spans 12 amino acids. V lost 11 bases and J lost 6; bases outside the gene matches: 8. CDR1 and CDR2 from the germline V gene are SGHTA and FQGNSA. The CDR3 bases are TGTGCCGGGTCGGGACTAGCTGGCGAGCAGTACTTC. Protein product: CAGSGLAGEQYF.

This chain uses TRBV4-2 with TRBJ1-4; possibly TRBD1 for D (6 bases). The CDR3 runs 17 residues. Trimming pared 0 bases from V and 8 bases from J, leaving 19 bases between. Germline assignment: CDR1 LGHNA and CDR2 YNFKEQ. The CDR3 spells CASSQEYLGGLGEKLFF. The CDR3 DNA reads as TGTGCCAGCAGCCAAGAGTATTTGGGGGGGCTGGGAGAAAAACTGTTTTTT.

V usage is TRBV9 and J usage is TRBJ2-3; D call uncertain. Per germline, CDR1 SGDLS and CDR2 YYNGEE. This CDR3 contains 14 residues. V was shortened by 0 bases and J by 4 bases, with 9 bases between the two germline ends. CDR3: CASSVGARSDTQYF. The CDR3 DNA follows: TGTGCCAGCAGCGTAGGGGCCAGATCAGATACGCAGTATTTT.

This clone was seen only a few times. The rearrangement links TRBV6-4 to TRBJ2-1; 12 bases align to TRBD2. Germline V gene lookup returns CDR1 MRHNA and CDR2 SNTAGT. The CDR3 consists of 15 residues. Trimming cost V 4 bases and J 13 bases; bases outside gene matches: 11. CDR3 loop: CASSADGASGGAQFF. CDR3 DNA: TGTGCCAGCAGTGCCGATGGGGCTAGCGGGGGGGCCCAGTTCTTC.

The genes are TRBV7-8 and TRBJ2-7; D might be TRBD1 (6 bases). Germline CDR1 is SGHVS and CDR2 is FQNEAQ. Trimming took off 5 bases at V and 1 base at J, with 9 bases between the two ends. The CDR3 runs to 13 residues. The CDR3 coding sequence is TGTGCCAGCAGCCCCAGGGGTTCCTACGAGCAGTACTTC. Translating it yields CASSPRGSYEQYF.